A selection of T cell receptor beta chains follows, all from one sample in a study of shared clonotypes between healthy human individuals. Libraries were prepared by immunoSEQ multiplex PCR; TCRdb keeps only in-frame clonotypes and omits some of them. Of approximately 500,000 clones detected, about 96% appear once; the ten largest clones hold approximately 0.06%. The sequenced sample was naive CD4+ T cells sorted from blood. These receptors were taken from a woman in her 30s in good health. CDR3s include the opening cysteine and the closing phenylalanine or tryptophan. A D gene is named only where the DNA matches it firmly. Not every row has a clone size; where given, it reads once, few, many or a size class.

V,size,J,D,CDR3,DNA
TRBV7-9,-,TRBJ2-7,-,CASSLRDSYEQYF,TGTGCCAGCAGCTTGCGGGACTCCTACGAGCAGTACTTC
TRBV19,-,TRBJ2-7,-,CASSTRAPGNEQYF,TGTGCCAGTAGTACGCGGGCCCCTGGGAACGAGCAGTACTTC
TRBV7-9,-,TRBJ2-2,-,CASGHRESNTGELFF,TGTGCCAGCGGCCACAGGGAATCGAACACCGGGGAGCTGTTTTTT
TRBV18,-,TRBJ1-5,-,CASSPPGRSGNQPQHF,TGTGCCAGCTCACCACCGGGCAGGTCGGGCAATCAGCCCCAGCATTTT
TRBV4-1,once,TRBJ2-7,TRBD2,CASSQVGGAYEQYF,TGCGCCAGCAGCCAAGTGGGGGGGGCCTACGAGCAGTACTTC
TRBV5-4,once,TRBJ2-5,TRBD1,CASSLGTGVDQETQYF,TGTGCCAGCAGCTTGGGGACAGGGGTTGACCAAGAGACCCAGTACTTC
TRBV5-6,-,TRBJ2-5,-,CASSLVGGETQYF,TGTGCCAGCAGCTTGGTGGGCGGGGAGACCCAGTACTTC
TRBV6-5,-,TRBJ2-7,TRBD1,CASRGTGVPYEQYF,TGTGCCAGCCGGGGGACAGGAGTTCCCTACGAGCAGTACTTC
TRBV7-9,-,TRBJ2-7,TRBD1,CASSFPGTGTYEQYF,TGTGCCAGCAGCTTTCCCGGGACAGGGACCTACGAGCAGTACTTC
TRBV7-8,-,TRBJ1-1,TRBD1,CASSLDRFFPGQGPEAFF,TGTGCCAGCAGCTTAGATAGATTTTTTCCGGGACAGGGCCCTGAAGCTTTCTTT
TRBV4-2,-,TRBJ2-4,TRBD2,CASNHGLAGDIQYF,TGTGCCAGCAACCACGGGCTAGCGGGGGACATTCAGTACTTC
TRBV7-9,once,TRBJ1-6,-,CASSLVAGRHSYNSPLHF,TGTGCCAGCAGCTTAGTCGCAGGGCGGCACTCCTATAATTCACCCCTCCACTTT
TRBV5-8,-,TRBJ1-2,TRBD1,CASSTGQGDYGYTF,TGTGCCAGCAGCACCGGACAGGGCGACTATGGCTACACCTTC
TRBV19,-,TRBJ1-1,-,CASNSYPYTEAFF,TGTGCCAGTAATTCGTACCCCTACACTGAAGCTTTCTTT
TRBV6-1,-,TRBJ1-2,TRBD1,CASSAGQGAPFGYTF,TGTGCCAGCAGTGCGGGACAGGGGGCGCCATTTGGCTACACCTTC
TRBV19,-,TRBJ1-1,-,CASSIVYGLNTEAFF,TGTGCCAGTAGTATAGTGTACGGGTTGAACACTGAAGCTTTCTTT
TRBV9,-,TRBJ2-7,TRBD1,CASSEQGALGEQYF,TGTGCCAGCAGCGAGCAGGGGGCCCTAGGCGAGCAGTACTTC
TRBV6-5,-,TRBJ2-3,TRBD1,CASSYLGTGSDTQYF,TGTGCCAGCAGTTACTTAGGGACAGGGTCAGATACGCAGTATTTT
TRBV10-3,-,TRBJ2-7,-,CATTATNYEQYF,TGTGCCACCACAGCCACCAACTACGAGCAGTACTTC
TRBV28,-,TRBJ2-1,-,CASRPSGEKYNEQFF,TGTGCCAGCAGACCATCGGGGGAGAAATACAATGAGCAGTTCTTC
TRBV7-7,-,TRBJ1-5,-,CASSLDGVGSNQPQHF,TGTGCCAGCAGCTTAGATGGGGTTGGAAGCAATCAGCCCCAGCATTTT
TRBV27,-,TRBJ2-5,-,CASSLLGVQETQYF,TGTGCCAGCAGTTTATTGGGGGTCCAAGAGACCCAGTACTTC
TRBV4-1,once,TRBJ2-3,TRBD2,CASSQDFEREWTDTQYF,TGCGCCAGCAGCCAAGATTTTGAGCGGGAGTGGACAGATACGCAGTATTTT
TRBV4-1,-,TRBJ1-5,-,CASSPPGLRNQPQHF,TGCGCCAGCAGTCCGCCGGGACTGAGAAATCAGCCCCAGCATTTT
TRBV5-3,-,TRBJ1-5,TRBD1,CARSPTGDSNQPQHF,TGTGCCAGAAGCCCGACAGGGGATAGCAATCAGCCCCAGCATTTT
TRBV6-1,-,TRBJ1-5,-,CASSTAYSNQPQHF,TGTGCCAGCAGTACAGCGTATAGCAATCAGCCCCAGCATTTT
TRBV30,-,TRBJ2-4,-,CAWSVPRQLGAKNIQYF,TGTGCCTGGAGTGTACCTCGCCAGCTTGGTGCCAAAAACATTCAGTACTTC
TRBV27,-,TRBJ2-3,TRBD2,CASSFTRTSGSTDTQYF,TGTGCCAGCAGTTTCACCAGGACTAGCGGGAGCACAGATACGCAGTATTTT
TRBV5-4,-,TRBJ2-2,-,CASSLAPGELFF,TGTGCCAGCAGCTTGGCCCCCGGGGAGCTGTTTTTT
TRBV6-5,once,TRBJ1-1,-,CASSYSGARTEAFF,TGTGCCAGCAGTTACTCGGGGGCGCGCACTGAAGCTTTCTTT
TRBV6-1,-,TRBJ1-4,-,CASSQQPTNEKLFF,TGTGCCAGCAGCCAACAGCCAACTAATGAAAAACTGTTTTTT
TRBV23-1,-,TRBJ1-5,TRBD1,CASSQPDREGNQPQHF,TGCGCCAGCAGTCAACCGGACAGGGAGGGCAATCAGCCCCAGCATTTT
TRBV28,-,TRBJ2-1,-,CATHRGRRRSHNEQFF,TGTGCCACGCACCGGGGTCGCAGGAGGTCCCACAATGAGCAGTTCTTC
TRBV28,-,TRBJ1-1,-,CASRPGGFTEAFF,TGTGCCAGCAGACCTGGGGGGTTCACTGAAGCTTTCTTT
TRBV19,-,TRBJ2-7,-,CASSESLGFYEQYF,TGTGCCAGTAGTGAGTCGCTCGGTTTCTACGAGCAGTACTTC
TRBV6-6,-,TRBJ1-1,-,CASSSGTEAFF,TGTGCCAGCAGTTCGGGGACTGAAGCTTTCTTT
TRBV6-1,-,TRBJ2-1,-,CASTRRRDEQFF,TGTGCCAGCACGCGACGCAGGGATGAGCAGTTCTTC
TRBV2,-,TRBJ1-6,-,CASSEAFINSPLHF,TGTGCCAGCAGTGAAGCTTTTATTAATTCACCCCTCCACTTT
TRBV2,-,TRBJ1-1,-,CASGGGRRAEAFF,TGTGCCAGCGGGGGCGGGAGGAGGGCTGAAGCTTTCTTT
TRBV29-1,-,TRBJ2-1,-,CSVEEAQGLRAVF,TGCAGCGTTGAAGAGGCTCAAGGTTTGAGGGCGGTCTTC
TRBV18,-,TRBJ2-7,-,CASSPGAPSYEQYF,TGTGCCAGCTCACCAGGGGCCCCCTCCTACGAGCAGTACTTC
TRBV9,-,TRBJ1-2,-,CASSGHTGYTF,TGTGCCAGCAGCGGGCATACTGGCTACACCTTC
TRBV15,-,TRBJ1-5,TRBD1,CATSRDRVGDQPQHF,TGTGCCACCAGCAGGGACAGGGTAGGTGATCAGCCCCAGCATTTT
TRBV13,-,TRBJ2-2,TRBD2,CASSLASGVDTGELFF,TGTGCCAGCAGCTTAGCTAGCGGGGTGGACACCGGGGAGCTGTTTTTT
TRBV7-9,-,TRBJ2-7,-,CASSLQDGPYEQYF,TGTGCCAGCAGCTTACAGGACGGACCCTACGAGCAGTACTTC
TRBV7-2,-,TRBJ2-7,-,CASSLIRGKGEQYF,TGTGCCAGCAGCTTAATTCGGGGGAAGGGCGAGCAGTACTTC
TRBV6-1,-,TRBJ1-5,-,CASKIVQGRQPQHF,TGTGCCAGCAAGATTGTCCAGGGAAGACAGCCCCAGCATTTT
TRBV5-6,-,TRBJ1-1,TRBD1,CASRYRGRNTEAFF,TGTGCCAGCAGGTACAGGGGCAGGAACACTGAAGCTTTCTTT
TRBV5-8,-,TRBJ2-1,TRBD2,CASSNWGLAGNNEQFF,TGTGCCAGCAGCAATTGGGGACTAGCGGGAAACAATGAGCAGTTCTTC
TRBV14,once,TRBJ2-3,-,CASSRRWSTDTQYF,TGTGCCAGCAGCCGTAGGTGGAGCACAGATACGCAGTATTTT
TRBV9,once,TRBJ2-1,-,CASSVGRYNEQFF,TGTGCCAGCAGCGTAGGCAGGTACAATGAGCAGTTCTTC
TRBV2,-,TRBJ2-7,TRBD1,CASRGRQGAYEQYF,TGTGCCAGCAGGGGAAGACAGGGGGCCTACGAGCAGTACTTC
TRBV28,-,TRBJ2-1,TRBD2,CASSFDRGLAGREQFF,TGTGCCAGCAGTTTTGACAGGGGACTAGCGGGGCGTGAGCAGTTCTTC
TRBV19,-,TRBJ1-5,TRBD1,CASSIVRGQSNQPQHF,TGTGCCAGTAGTATAGTAAGGGGACAGAGCAATCAGCCCCAGCATTTT
TRBV7-8,once,TRBJ2-7,TRBD1,CASRFRGRLEQYF,TGTGCCAGCAGGTTCAGGGGGCGCCTCGAGCAGTACTTC
TRBV6-1,-,TRBJ2-7,TRBD1,CASRWTGNSYEQYF,TGTGCCAGCAGATGGACAGGGAACTCCTACGAGCAGTACTTC
TRBV28,-,TRBJ1-1,-,CASKRNGRATEAFF,TGTGCCAGCAAGAGGAACGGGAGAGCCACTGAAGCTTTCTTT